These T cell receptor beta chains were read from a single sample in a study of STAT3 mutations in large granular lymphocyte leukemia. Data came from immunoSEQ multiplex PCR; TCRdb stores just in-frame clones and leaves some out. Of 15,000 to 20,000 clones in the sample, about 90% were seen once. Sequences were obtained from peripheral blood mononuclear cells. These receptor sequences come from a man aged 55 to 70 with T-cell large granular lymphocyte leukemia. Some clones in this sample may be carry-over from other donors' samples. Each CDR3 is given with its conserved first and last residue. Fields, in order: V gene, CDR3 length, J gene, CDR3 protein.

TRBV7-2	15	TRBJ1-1	CASSFGGNPNTEAFF
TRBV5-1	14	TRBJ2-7	CASSTTGEGYEQYF
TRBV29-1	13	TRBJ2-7	CSVVPWGGHEQYF
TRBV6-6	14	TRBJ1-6	CASRRTADNSPLHF
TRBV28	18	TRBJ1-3	CASSLVTAGKSSGNTIYF
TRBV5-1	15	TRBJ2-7	CASRPTGGASYEQYF
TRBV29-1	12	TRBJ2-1	CSAQGGYNEQFF
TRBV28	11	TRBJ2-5	CASSLRDSTYF
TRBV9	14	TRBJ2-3	CASKPGVSTDTQYF
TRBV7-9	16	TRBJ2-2	CASSELGQGGTGELFF
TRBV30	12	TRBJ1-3	CAWSVSENTIYF
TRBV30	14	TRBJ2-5	CAWGRWRAEETQYF
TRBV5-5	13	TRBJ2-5	CASSPPPQETQYF
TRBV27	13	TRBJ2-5	CASRVKAQETQYF
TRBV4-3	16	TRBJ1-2	CASSQSPPGQWTGYTF
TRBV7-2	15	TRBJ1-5	CASSLARDSNQPQHF
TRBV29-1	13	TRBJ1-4	CSALDRINEKLFF
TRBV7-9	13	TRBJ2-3	CASSMESTDTQYF
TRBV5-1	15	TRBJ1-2	CASSLSGPTNYGYTF
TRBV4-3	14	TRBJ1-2	CASSQRTDYYGYTF
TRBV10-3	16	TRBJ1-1	CAISESSPRTVTEAFF
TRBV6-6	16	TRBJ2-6	CASSFGDRAGANVLTF
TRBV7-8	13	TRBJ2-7	CASSSGGGLMQYF
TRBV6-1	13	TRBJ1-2	CASRGEGRVGYTF
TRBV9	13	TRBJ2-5	CASSVGGWETQYF
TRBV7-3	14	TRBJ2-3	CASSSTDHQDTQYF
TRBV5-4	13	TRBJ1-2	CASSLGDIYGYTF
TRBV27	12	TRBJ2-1	CASGGSYNEQFF
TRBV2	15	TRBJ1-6	CASSDRGSYNSPLHF
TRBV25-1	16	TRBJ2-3	CASSEGLAINTDTQYF
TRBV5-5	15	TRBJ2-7	CASSLFGQGGYEQYF
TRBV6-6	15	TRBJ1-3	CASSYEATGGNTIYF
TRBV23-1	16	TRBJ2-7	CASHTSLSTSFYEQYF
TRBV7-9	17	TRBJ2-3	CASSLWGQRGPTDTQYF
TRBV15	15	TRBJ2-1	CATSRGGARGNEQFF
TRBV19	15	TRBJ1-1	CASSLTLGLNTEAFF
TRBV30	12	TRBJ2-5	CAWSKGLETQYF
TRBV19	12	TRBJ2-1	CASSGGGNEQFF
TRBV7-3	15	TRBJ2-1	CASSSQGGGYNEQFF
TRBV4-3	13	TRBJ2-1	CASSQATGRTQFF
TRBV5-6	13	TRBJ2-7	CASSSGPSYEQYF
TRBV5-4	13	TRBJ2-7	CASSITSSYEQYF
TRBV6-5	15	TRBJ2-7	CASSYSPGLANEQYF
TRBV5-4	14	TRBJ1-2	CASSRQGANYGYTF
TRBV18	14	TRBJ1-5	CASSPGQTNQPQHF
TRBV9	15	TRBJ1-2	CASSVGGGRSYGYTF
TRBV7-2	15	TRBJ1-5	CASSLGTRESQPQHF
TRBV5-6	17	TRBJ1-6	CASSLGKAGSYNSPLHF
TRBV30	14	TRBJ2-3	CAWSWTSGTDTQYF